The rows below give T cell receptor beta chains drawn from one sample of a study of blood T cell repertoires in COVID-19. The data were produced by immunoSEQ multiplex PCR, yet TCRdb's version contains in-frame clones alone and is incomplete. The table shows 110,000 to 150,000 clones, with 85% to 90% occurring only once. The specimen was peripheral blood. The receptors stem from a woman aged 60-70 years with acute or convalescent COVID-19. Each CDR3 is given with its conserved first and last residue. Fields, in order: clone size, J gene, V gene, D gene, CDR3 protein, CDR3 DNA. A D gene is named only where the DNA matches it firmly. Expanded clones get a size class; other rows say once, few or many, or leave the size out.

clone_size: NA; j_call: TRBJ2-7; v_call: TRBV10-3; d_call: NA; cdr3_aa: CAISGDSEYEQYF; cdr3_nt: TGTGCCATCAGTGGCGACAGTGAATACGAGCAGTACTTC
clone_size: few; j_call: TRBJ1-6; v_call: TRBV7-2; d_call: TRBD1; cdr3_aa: CASSAQDRPNSPLHF; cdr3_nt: TGTGCCAGCAGCGCCCAGGACAGGCCTAATTCACCCCTCCACTTT
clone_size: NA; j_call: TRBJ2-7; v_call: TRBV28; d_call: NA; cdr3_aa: CASRAGGNEQYF; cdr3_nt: TGTGCCAGCAGGGCAGGTGGAAACGAGCAGTACTTC
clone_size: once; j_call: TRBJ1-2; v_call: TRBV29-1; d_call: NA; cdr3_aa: CSVDRGKNGYTF; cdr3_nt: TGCAGCGTTGATAGGGGGAAAAATGGCTACACCTTC
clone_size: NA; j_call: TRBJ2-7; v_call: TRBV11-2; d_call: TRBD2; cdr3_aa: CASSLGGGGHPYEQYF; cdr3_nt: TGTGCCAGCAGCTTAGGGGGCGGGGGGCACCCCTACGAGCAGTACTTC
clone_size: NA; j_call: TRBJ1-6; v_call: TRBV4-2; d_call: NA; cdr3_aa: CASSQDTGNNSPLHF; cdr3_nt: TGTGCCAGCAGCCAAGATACAGGGAATAATTCACCCCTCCACTTT
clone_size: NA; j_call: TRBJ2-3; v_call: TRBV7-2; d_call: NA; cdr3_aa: CASSPYGGTQYF; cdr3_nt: TGTGCCAGCAGTCCGTATGGCGGGACGCAGTATTTT
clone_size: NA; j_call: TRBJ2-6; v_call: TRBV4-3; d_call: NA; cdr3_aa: CASSPSRSGANVLTF; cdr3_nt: TGCGCCAGCAGCCCTTCGCGCTCTGGGGCCAACGTCCTGACTTTC
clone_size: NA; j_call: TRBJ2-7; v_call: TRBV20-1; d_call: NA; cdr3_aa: CSASRTGSEQYF; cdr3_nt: TGCAGTGCTAGTCGAACAGGTAGCGAGCAGTACTTC
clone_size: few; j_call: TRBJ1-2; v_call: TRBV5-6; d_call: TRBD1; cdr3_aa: CASSFSGTGIDYGYTF; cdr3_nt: TGTGCCAGCAGCTTTTCCGGGACAGGGATAGACTATGGCTACACCTTC
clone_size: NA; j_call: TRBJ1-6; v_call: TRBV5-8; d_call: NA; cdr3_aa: CASSLGTPYNSPLHF; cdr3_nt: TGTGCCAGCAGCTTGGGGACACCTTATAATTCACCCCTCCACTTT
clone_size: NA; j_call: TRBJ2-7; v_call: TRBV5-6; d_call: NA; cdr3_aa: CASSQGRREQYF; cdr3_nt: TGTGCCAGCAGTCAGGGGCGGCGGGAGCAGTACTTC
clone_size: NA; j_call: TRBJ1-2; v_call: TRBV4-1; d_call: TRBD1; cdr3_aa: CASSPGGVRGRDGYTF; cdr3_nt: TGCGCCAGCAGCCCCGGAGGGGTCAGGGGGCGTGACGGCTACACCTTC
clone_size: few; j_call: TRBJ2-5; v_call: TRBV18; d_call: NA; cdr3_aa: CASSPLRETQYF; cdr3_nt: TGTGCCAGCTCACCACTCCGGGAGACCCAGTACTTC
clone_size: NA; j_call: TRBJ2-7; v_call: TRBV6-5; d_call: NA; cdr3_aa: CASTRSPSYEQYF; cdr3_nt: TGTGCCAGCACCCGATCCCCCAGTTACGAGCAGTACTTC
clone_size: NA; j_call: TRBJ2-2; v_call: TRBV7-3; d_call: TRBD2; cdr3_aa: CASRYIAGDTGELFF; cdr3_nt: TGTGCCAGCAGATATATAGCGGGGGATACCGGGGAGCTGTTTTTT
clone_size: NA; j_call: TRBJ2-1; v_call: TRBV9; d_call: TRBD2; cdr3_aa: CASSVALASGGVNEQFF; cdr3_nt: TGTGCCAGCAGCGTAGCTCTGGCTAGCGGGGGGGTAAATGAGCAGTTCTTC
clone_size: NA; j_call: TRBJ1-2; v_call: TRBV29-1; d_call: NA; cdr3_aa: CSVELAAPKNGYTF; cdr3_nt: TGCAGCGTTGAACTTGCGGCTCCCAAAAATGGCTACACCTTC
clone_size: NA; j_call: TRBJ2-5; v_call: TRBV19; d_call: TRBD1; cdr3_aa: CASSVQGTTQYF; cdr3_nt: TGTGCCAGTAGTGTACAGGGGACAACCCAGTACTTC
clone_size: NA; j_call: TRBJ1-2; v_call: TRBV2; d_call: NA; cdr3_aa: CASSETVNYGYTF; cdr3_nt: TGTGCCAGCAGTGAAACAGTAAACTATGGCTACACCTTC
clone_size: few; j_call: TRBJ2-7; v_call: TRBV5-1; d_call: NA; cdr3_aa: CASSLSAGSDEQYF; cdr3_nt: TGCGCCAGCAGCTTGTCGGCAGGGTCGGACGAGCAGTACTTC
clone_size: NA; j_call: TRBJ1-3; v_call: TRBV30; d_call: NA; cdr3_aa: CAWSRQGNTIYF; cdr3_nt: TGTGCCTGGAGTCGTCAGGGAAACACCATATATTTT
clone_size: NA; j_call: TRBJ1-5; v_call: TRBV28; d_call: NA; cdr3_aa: CASSLVNGASGQPQHF; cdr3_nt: TGTGCCAGCAGTTTAGTCAATGGGGCGAGCGGGCAGCCCCAGCATTTT
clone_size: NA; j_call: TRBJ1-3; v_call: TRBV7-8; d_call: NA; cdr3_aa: CASSSPRDSLNTIYF; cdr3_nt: TGTGCCAGCAGCTCACCACGGGACTCCTTAAACACCATATATTTT
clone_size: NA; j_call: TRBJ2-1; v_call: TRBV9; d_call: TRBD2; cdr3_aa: CASSRPGGSPGHNEQFF; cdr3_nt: TGTGCCAGCAGCAGGCCGGGGGGATCGCCAGGGCACAATGAGCAGTTCTTC
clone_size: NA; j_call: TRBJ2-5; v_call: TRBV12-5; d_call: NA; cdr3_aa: CASGLNAGVMETQYF; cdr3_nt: TGTGCTAGTGGTTTGAACGCTGGAGTGATGGAGACCCAGTACTTC
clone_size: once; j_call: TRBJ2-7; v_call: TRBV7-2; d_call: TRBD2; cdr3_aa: CASSYGTSGASYEQYF; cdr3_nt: TGTGCCAGCAGCTACGGGACTAGCGGGGCGTCCTACGAGCAGTACTTC
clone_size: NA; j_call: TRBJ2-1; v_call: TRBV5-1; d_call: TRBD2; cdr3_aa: CASSAPSGESYNEQFF; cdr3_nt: TGCGCCAGCAGCGCCCCTAGCGGGGAGTCCTACAATGAGCAGTTCTTC
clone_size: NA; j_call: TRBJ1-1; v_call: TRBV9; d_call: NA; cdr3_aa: CASSVGGDAEAFF; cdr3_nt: TGTGCCAGCAGCGTAGGGGGGGACGCTGAAGCTTTCTTT
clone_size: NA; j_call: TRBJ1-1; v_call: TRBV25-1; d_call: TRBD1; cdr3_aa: CASRPDRGWTEAFF; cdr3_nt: TGTGCCAGCAGGCCCGACAGGGGATGGACTGAAGCTTTCTTT
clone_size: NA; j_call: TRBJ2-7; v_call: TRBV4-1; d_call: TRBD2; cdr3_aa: CASSPGLARYEQYF; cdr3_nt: TGCGCCAGCAGCCCGGGACTAGCCCGGTACGAGCAGTACTTC
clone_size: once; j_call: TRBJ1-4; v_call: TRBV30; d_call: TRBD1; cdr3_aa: CAWSRTGNDEKLFF; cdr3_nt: TGTGCCTGGAGTCGGACAGGAAACGATGAAAAACTGTTTTTT
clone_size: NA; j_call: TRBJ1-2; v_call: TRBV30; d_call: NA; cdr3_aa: CAWSVPRGGYTF; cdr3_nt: TGTGCCTGGAGTGTACCCCGAGGAGGCTACACCTTC
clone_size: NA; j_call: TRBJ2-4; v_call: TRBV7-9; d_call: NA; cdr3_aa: CASSAGIAKNIQYF; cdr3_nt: TGTGCCAGCAGCGCGGGGATAGCCAAAAACATTCAGTACTTC
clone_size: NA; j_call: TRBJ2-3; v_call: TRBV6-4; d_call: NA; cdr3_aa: CASSETGPSTQYF; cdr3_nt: TGTGCCAGCAGTGAAACAGGACCGAGTACGCAGTATTTT
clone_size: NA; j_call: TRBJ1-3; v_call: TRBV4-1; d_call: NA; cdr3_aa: CASSPRVGQGQNTIYF; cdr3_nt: TGCGCCAGCAGCCCCCGTGTCGGGCAGGGGCAAAACACCATATATTTT
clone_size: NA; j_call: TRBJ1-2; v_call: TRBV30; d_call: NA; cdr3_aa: CAWSQNSNYGYTF; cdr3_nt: TGTGCCTGGAGTCAGAACAGCAACTATGGCTACACCTTC
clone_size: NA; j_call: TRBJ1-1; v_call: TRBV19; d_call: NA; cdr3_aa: CASSYRAEAFF; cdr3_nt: TGTGCCAGTAGCTACCGCGCTGAAGCTTTCTTT
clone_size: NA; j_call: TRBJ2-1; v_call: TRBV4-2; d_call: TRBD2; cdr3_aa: CASSHTSGGAQAREQFF; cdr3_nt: TGTGCCAGCAGCCACACTAGCGGGGGGGCCCAGGCGCGTGAGCAGTTCTTC
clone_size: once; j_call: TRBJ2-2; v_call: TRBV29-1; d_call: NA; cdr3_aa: CSVEGAVTGPSPGELFF; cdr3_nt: TGCAGCGTTGAGGGGGCGGTTACAGGGCCAAGCCCCGGGGAGCTGTTTTTT
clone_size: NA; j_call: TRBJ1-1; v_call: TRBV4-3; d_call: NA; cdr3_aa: CASSQGTVGTEAFF; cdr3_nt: TGCGCCAGCAGCCAAGGGACAGTGGGCACTGAAGCTTTCTTT
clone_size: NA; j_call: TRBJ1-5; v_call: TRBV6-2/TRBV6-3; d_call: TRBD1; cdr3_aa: CASSYSSGQGINQPQHF; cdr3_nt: TGTGCCAGCAGTTACTCCTCGGGACAGGGAATCAATCAGCCCCAGCATTTT
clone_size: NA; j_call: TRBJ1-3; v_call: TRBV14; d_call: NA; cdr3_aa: CASSSLSGNTIYF; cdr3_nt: TGTGCCAGCAGCTCCCTCTCTGGAAACACCATATATTTT
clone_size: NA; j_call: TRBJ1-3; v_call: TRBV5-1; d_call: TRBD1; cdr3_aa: CASSSTGASGNTIYF; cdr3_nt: TGCGCCAGCAGCTCGACAGGGGCCTCTGGAAACACCATATATTTT
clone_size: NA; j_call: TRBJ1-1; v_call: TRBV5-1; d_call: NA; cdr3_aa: CASSLVRGNARLNTEAFF; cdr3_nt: TGCGCCAGCAGCTTGGTAAGGGGGAATGCGCGACTGAACACTGAAGCTTTCTTT
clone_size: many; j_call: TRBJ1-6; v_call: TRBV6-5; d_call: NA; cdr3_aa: CASSRTVGDNSPLHF; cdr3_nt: TGTGCCAGCAGCCGGACAGTGGGAGATAATTCACCCCTCCACTTT
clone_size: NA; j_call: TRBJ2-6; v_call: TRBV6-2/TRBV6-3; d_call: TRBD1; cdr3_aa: CASSSRKTGLGANVLTF; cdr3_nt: TGTGCCAGCAGTTCCCGAAAGACAGGGCTTGGGGCCAACGTCCTGACTTTC